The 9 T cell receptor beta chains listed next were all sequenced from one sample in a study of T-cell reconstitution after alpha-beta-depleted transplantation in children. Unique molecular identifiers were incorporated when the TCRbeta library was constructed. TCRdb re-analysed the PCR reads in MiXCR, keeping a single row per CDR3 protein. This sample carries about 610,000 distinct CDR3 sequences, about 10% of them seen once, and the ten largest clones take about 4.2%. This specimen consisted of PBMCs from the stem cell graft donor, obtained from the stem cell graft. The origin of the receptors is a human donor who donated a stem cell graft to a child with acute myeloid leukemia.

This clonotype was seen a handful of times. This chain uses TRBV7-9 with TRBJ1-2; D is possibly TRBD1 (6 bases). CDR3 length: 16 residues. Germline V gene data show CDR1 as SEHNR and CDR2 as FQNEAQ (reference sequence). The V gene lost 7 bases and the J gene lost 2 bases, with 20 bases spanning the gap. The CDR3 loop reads CASTLTGGGGNYGYTF. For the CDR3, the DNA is TGTGCCAGCACCCTGACGGGGGGCGGGGGCAACTATGGCTACACCTTC.

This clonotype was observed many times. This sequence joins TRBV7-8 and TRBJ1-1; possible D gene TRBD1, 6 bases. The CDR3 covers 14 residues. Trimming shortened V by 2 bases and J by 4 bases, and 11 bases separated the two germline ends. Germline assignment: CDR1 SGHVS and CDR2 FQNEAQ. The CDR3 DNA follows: TGTGCCAGCAGCTTAAGGGGGGGTACCACTGAAGCTTTCTTT. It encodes CASSLRGGTTEAFF.

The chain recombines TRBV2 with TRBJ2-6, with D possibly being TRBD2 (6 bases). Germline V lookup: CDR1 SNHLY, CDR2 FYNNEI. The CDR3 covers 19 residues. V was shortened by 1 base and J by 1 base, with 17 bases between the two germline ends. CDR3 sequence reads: CASSEEGLGGGSGANVLTF. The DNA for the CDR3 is TGTGCCAGCAGTGAAGAGGGCCTCGGAGGAGGGTCTGGGGCCAACGTCCTGACTTTC.

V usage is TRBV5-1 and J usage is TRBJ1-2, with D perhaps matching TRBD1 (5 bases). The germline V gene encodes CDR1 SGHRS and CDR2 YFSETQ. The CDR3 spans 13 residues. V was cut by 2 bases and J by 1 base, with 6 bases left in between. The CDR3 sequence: CASSFRVNYGYTF. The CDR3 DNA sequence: TGCGCCAGCAGCTTCAGGGTTAACTATGGCTACACCTTC.

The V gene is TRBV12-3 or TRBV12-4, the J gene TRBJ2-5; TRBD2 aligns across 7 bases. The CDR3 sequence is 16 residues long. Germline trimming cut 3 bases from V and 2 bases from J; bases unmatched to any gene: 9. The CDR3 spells CASSFGAPGGQETQYF. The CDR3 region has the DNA TGTGCCAGCAGTTTCGGGGCGCCCGGGGGGCAAGAGACCCAGTACTTC.

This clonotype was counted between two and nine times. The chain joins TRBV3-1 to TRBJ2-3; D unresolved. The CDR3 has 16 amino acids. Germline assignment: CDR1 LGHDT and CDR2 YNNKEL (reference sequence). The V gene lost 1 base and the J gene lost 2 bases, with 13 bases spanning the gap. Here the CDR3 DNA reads TGTGCCAGCAGCCAAGGTCCAGGCGTCCTCACAGATACGCAGTATTTT. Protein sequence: CASSQGPGVLTDTQYF.

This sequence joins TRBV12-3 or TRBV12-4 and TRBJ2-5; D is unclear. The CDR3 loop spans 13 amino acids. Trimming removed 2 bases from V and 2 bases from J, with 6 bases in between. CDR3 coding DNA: TGTGCCAGCAGTTTAACGGCGCAAGAGACCCAGTACTTC. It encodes CASSLTAQETQYF.

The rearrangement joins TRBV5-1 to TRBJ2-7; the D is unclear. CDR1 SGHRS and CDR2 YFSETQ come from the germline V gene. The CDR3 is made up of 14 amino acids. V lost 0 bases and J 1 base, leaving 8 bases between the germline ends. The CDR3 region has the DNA TGCGCCAGCAGCTTGGGAATAGGGTCCTACGAGCAGTACTTC. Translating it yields CASSLGIGSYEQYF.

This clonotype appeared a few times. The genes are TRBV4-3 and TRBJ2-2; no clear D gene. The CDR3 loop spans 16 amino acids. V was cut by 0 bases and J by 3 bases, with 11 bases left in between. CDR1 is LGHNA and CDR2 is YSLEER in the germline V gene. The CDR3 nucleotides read TGCGCCAGCAGCCAAGATAGGGCCCTAGACACCGGGGAGCTGTTTTTT. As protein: CASSQDRALDTGELFF.